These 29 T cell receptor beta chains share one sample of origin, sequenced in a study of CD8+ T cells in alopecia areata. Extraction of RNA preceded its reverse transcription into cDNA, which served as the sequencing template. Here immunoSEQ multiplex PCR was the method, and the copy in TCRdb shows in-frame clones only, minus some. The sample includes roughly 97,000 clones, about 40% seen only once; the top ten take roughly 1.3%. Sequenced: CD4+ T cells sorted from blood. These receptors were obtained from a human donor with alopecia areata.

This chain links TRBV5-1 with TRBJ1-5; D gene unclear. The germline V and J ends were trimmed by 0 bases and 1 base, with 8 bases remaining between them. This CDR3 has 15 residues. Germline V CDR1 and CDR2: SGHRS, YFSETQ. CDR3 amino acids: CASSLGVGSNQPQHF. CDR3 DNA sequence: TGCGCCAGCAGCTTGGGGGTTGGGAGCAATCAGCCCCAGCATTTT.

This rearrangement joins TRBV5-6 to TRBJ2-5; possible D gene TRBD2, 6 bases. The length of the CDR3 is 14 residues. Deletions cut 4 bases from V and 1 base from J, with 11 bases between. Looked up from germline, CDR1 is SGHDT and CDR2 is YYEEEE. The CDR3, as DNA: TGTGCCAGCAGCCCGGCGGGGTTCCAAGAGACCCAGTACTTC. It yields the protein CASSPAGFQETQYF.

CDR3 nucleotide sequence: TGTGCCAGCAGCTTACGTGCCCTTCCTGGGGGGAATCAGCCCCAGCATTTT. Protein: CASSLRALPGGNQPQHF. The chain links TRBV7-2 to TRBJ1-5, with D perhaps TRBD1 (5 bases). Germline CDR1 reads SGHTA; CDR2 reads FQGNSA. V was trimmed by 2 bases and J by 4 bases, leaving 18 bases between them. This CDR3 spans 17 amino acids.

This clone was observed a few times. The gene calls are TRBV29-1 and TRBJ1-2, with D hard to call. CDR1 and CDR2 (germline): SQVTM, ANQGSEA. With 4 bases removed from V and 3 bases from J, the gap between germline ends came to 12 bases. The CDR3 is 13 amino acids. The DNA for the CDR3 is TGCAGCGTTGCGGTCGGGGTCGACTATGGCTACACCTTC. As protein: CSVAVGVDYGYTF. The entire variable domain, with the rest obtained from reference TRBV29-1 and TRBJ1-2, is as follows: SAVISQKPSRDICQRGTSLTIQCQVDSQVTMMFWYRQQPGQSLTLIATANQGSEATYESGFVIDKFPISRPNLTFSTLTVSNMSPEDSSIYLCSVAVGVDYGYTFGSGTRLTVV.

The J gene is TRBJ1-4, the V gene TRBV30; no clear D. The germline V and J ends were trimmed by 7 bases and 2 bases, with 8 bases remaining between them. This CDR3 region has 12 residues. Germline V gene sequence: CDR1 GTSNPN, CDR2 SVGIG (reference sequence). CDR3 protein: CASSTTNEKLFF. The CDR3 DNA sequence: TGTGCCTCCTCGACCACTAATGAAAAACTGTTTTTT.

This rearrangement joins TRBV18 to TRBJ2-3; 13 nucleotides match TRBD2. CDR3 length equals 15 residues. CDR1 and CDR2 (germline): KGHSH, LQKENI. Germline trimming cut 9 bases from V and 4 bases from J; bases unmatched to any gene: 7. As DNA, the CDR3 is TGTGCCAGTTCTGGGACTAGCGGGATTGCAGATACGCAGTATTTT. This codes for CASSGTSGIADTQYF.

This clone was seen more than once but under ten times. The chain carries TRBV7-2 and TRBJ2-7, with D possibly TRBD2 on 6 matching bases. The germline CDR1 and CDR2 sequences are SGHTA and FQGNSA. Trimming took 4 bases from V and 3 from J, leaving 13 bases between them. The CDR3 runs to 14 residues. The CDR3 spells CASSSSAGGYEQYF. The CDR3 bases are TGTGCCAGCAGCTCATCCGCCGGGGGCTACGAGCAGTACTTC. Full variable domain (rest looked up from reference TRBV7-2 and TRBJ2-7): GAGVSQSPSNKVTEKGKDVELRCDPISGHTALYWYRQSLGQGLEFLIYFQGNSAPDKSGLPSDRFSAERTGGSVSTLTIQRTQQEDSAVYLCASSSSAGGYEQYFGPGTRLTVT.

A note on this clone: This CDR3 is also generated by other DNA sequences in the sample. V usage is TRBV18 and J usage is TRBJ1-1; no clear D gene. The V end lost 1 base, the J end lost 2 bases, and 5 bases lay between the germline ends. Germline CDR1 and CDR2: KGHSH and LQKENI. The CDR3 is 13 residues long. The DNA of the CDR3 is TGTGCCAGCTCACCACAGGGAAACACTGAAGCTTTCTTT. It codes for CASSPQGNTEAFF.

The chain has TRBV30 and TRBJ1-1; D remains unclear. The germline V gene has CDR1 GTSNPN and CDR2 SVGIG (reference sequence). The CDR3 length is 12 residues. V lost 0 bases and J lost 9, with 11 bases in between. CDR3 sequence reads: CAWSVSLIKAFF. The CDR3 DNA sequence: TGTGCCTGGAGTGTATCCCTGATTAAAGCTTTCTTT. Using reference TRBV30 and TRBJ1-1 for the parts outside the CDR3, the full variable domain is SQTIHQWPATLVQPVGSPLSLECTVEGTSNPNLYWYRQAAGRGLQLLFYSVGIGQISSEVPQNLSASRPQDRQFILSSKKLLLSDSGFYLCAWSVSLIKAFFGQGTRLTVV.

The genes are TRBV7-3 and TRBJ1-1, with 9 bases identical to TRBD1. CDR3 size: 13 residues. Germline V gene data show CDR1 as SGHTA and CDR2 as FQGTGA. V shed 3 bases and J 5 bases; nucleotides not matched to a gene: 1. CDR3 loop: CASSLDRGTEAFF. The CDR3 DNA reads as TGTGCCAGCAGCTTGGACAGGGGAACTGAAGCTTTCTTT.

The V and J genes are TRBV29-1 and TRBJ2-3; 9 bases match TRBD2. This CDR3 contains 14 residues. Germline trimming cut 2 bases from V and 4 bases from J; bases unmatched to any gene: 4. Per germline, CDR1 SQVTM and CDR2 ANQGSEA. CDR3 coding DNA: TGCAGCGTTGAACTAGCGGGATACCCAGATACGCAGTATTTT. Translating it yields CSVELAGYPDTQYF.

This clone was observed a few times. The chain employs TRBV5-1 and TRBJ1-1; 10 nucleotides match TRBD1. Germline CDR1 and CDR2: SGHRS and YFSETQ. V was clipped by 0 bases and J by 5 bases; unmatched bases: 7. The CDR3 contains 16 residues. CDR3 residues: CASSLVGTGVSTEAFF. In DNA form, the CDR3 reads TGCGCCAGCAGCTTGGTTGGGACAGGGGTTTCAACTGAAGCTTTCTTT.

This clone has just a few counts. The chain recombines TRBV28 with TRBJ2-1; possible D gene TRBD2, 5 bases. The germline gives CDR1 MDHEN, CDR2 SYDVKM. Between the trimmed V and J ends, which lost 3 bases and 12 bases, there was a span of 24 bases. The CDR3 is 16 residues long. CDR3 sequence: CASSLVGSPLLERQFF. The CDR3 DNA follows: TGTGCCAGCAGTTTGGTTGGGAGCCCCCTGCTTGAGCGGCAGTTCTTC.

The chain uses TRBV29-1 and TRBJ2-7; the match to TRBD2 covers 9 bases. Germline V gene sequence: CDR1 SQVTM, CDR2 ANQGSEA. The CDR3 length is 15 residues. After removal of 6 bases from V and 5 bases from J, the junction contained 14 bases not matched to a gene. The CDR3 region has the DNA TGCAGCGTCAAAAACATTAAACTAGCGGGTGACGAGCAGTACTTC. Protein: CSVKNIKLAGDEQYF.

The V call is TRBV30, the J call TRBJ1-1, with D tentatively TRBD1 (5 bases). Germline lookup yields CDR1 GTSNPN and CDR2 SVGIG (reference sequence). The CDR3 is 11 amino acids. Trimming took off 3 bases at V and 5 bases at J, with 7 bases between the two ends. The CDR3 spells CAWRGVTEAFF. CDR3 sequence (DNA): TGTGCCTGGAGGGGGGTTACTGAAGCTTTCTTT. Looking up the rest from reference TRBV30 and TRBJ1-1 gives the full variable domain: SQTIHQWPATLVQPVGSPLSLECTVEGTSNPNLYWYRQAAGRGLQLLFYSVGIGQISSEVPQNLSASRPQDRQFILSSKKLLLSDSGFYLCAWRGVTEAFFGQGTRLTVV.

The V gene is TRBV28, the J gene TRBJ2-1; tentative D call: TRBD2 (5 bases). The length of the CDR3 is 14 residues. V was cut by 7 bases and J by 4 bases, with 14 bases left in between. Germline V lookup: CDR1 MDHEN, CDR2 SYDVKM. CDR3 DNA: TGTGCCAGCACCCCCACGGGGTTTTACAATGAGCAGTTCTTC. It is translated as CASTPTGFYNEQFF.

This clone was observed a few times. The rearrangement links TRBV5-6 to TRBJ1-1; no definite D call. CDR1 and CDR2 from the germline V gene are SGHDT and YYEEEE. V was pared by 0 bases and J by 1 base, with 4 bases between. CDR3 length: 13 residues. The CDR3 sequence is CASSLGTNTEAFF. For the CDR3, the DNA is TGTGCCAGCAGCTTGGGGACGAACACTGAAGCTTTCTTT.

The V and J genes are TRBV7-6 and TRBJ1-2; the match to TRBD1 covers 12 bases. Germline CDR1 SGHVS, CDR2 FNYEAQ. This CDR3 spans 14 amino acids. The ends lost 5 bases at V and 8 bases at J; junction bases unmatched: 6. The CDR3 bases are TGTGCCAGCAGCGTGGGACAGGGGGCAGGCGGCTACACCTTC. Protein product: CASSVGQGAGGYTF.

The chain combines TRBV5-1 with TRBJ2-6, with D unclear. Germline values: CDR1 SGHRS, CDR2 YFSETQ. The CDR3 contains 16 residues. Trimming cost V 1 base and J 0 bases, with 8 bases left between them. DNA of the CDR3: TGCGCCAGCAGCTTGCCAGTAAACTCTGGGGCCAACGTCCTGACTTTC. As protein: CASSLPVNSGANVLTF.

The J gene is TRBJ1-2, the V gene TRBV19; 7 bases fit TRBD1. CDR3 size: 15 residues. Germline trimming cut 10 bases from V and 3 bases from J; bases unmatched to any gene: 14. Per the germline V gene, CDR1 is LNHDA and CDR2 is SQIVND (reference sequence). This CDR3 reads CATLSGLGQDYGYTF. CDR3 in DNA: TGTGCCACCCTCTCAGGGCTAGGACAGGACTATGGCTACACCTTC.

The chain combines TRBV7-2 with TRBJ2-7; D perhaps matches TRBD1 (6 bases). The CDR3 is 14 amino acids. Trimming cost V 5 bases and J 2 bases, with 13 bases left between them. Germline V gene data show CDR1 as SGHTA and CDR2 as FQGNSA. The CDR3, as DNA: TGTGCCAGCAGCCTGGGACAACCGCCCTACGAGCAGTACTTC. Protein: CASSLGQPPYEQYF. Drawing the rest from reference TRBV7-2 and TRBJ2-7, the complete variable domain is GAGVSQSPSNKVTEKGKDVELRCDPISGHTALYWYRQSLGQGLEFLIYFQGNSAPDKSGLPSDRFSAERTGGSVSTLTIQRTQQEDSAVYLCASSLGQPPYEQYFGPGTRLTVT.

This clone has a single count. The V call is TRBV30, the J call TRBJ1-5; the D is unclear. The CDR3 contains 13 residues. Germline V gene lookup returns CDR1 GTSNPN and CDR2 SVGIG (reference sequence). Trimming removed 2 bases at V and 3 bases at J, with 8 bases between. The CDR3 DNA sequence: TGTGCCTGGAGTAGTCAGGACAATCAGCCCCAGCATTTT. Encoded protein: CAWSSQDNQPQHF.

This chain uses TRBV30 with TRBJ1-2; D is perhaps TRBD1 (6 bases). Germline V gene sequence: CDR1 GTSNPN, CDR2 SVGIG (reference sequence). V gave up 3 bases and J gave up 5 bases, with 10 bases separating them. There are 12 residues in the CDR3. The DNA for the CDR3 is TGTGCCTGGAGACAGGGCTTATATGGCTACACCTTC. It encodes CAWRQGLYGYTF.

CDR3 in DNA: TGTGCCTACCAGGCGACAGTTGACTCAGAGACCCAGTACTTC. This gives the protein CAYQATVDSETQYF. The chain employs TRBV15 and TRBJ2-5, with D maybe TRBD1 (5 bases). Deletions cut 11 bases from V and 4 bases from J, with 20 bases between. Germline values: CDR1 LNHNV, CDR2 YYDKDF (reference sequence). The CDR3 is 14 amino acids.

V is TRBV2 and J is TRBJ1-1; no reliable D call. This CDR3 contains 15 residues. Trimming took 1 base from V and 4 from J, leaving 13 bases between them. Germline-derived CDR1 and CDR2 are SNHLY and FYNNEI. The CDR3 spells CASSEEHGRVTEAFF. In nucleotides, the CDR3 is TGTGCCAGCAGTGAAGAGCACGGGAGGGTCACTGAAGCTTTCTTT.

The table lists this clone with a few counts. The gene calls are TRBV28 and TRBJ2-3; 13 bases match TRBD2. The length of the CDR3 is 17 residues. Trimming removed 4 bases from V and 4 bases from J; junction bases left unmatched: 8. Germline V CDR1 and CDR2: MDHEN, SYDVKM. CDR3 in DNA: TGTGCCAGCAGTTCCCTCCGGACTAGCGGGAGTCCAGATACGCAGTATTTT. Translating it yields CASSSLRTSGSPDTQYF.

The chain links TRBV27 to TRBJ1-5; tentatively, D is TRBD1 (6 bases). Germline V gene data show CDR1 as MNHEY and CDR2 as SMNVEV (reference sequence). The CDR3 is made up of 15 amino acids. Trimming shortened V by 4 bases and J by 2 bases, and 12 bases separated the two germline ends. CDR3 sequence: CASSSGGKGNQPQHF. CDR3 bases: TGTGCCAGCAGTTCGGGGGGCAAAGGCAATCAGCCCCAGCATTTT.

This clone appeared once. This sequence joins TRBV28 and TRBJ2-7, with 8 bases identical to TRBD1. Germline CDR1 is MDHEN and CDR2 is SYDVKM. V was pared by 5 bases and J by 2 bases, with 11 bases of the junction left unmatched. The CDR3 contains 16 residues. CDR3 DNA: TGTGCCAGCAGTAATACGACGGACAGGGCAACCTACGAGCAGTACTTC. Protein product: CASSNTTDRATYEQYF.

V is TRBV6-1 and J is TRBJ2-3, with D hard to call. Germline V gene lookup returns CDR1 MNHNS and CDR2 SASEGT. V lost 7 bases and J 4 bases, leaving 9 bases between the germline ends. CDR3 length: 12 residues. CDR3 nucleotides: TGTGCCAGCAATAGTAGGGCAGATACGCAGTATTTT. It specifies CASNSRADTQYF.